This T cell receptor (beta chain) was found in a study of cytomegalovirus exposure and HLA in healthy donors. On this clone itself: Its antigen is as yet unknown.

General study points: Rare sequences made up most TCRs, while some public TCRs were found in many donors. Cytomegalovirus status was reportedly diagnosed by the classifier with high sensitivity and specificity.

Profiled with immunoSEQ multiplex PCR; TCRdb holds only in-frame clones, not every one. The sample lists some 250,000 clones; 86% were seen once. The source material was PBMCs. The clonotype originates from a woman in her thirties in good health and CMV-seropositive.

CDR3 DNA sequence: TGCAGCGTTTACCGGGACAGGACCTACGAGCAGTACTTC. Translation gives CSVYRDRTYEQYF. This sequence joins TRBV29-1 and TRBJ2-7; 8 bases are a match to TRBD1. V was clipped by 5 bases and J by 2 bases; unmatched bases: 5. The CDR3 has 13 amino acids. Germline CDR1 is SQVTM and CDR2 is ANQGSEA.